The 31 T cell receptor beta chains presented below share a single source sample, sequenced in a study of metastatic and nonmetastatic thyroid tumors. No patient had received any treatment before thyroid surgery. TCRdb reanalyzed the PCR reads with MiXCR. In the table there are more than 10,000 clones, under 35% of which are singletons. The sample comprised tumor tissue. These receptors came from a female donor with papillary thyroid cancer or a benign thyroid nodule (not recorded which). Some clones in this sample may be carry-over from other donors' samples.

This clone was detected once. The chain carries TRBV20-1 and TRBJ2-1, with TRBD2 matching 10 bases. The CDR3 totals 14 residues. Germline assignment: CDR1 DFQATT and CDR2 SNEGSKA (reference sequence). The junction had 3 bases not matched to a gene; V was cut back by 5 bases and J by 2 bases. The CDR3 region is CSAASGSPYNEQFF. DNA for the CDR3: TGCAGTGCTGCTAGCGGGAGCCCCTACAATGAGCAGTTCTTC.

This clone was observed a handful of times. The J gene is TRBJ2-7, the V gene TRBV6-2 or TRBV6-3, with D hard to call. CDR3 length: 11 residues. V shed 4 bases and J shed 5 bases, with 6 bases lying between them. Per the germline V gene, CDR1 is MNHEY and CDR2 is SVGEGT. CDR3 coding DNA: TGTGCCAGCAGTTCCAGTAACGAGCAGTACTTC. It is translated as CASSSSNEQYF.

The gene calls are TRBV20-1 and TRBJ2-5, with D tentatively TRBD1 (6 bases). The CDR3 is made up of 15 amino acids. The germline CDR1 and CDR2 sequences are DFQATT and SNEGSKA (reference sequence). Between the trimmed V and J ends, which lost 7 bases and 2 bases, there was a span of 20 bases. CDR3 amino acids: CSVTGIIVSQETQYF. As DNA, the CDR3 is TGCAGTGTAACAGGGATCATTGTTTCGCAAGAGACCCAGTACTTC.

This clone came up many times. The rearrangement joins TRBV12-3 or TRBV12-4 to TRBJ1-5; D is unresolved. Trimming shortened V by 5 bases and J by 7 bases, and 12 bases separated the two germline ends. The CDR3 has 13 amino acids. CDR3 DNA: TGTGCCAGCAGTCGCTTCGGGAGACAGCCCCAGCATTTT. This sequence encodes CASSRFGRQPQHF.

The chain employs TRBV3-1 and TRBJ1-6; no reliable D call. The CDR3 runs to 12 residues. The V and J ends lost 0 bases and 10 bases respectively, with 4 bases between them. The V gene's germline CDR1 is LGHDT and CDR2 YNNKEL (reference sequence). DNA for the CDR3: TGTGCCAGCAGCCAAGAGCACTCACCCCTCCACTTT. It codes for CASSQEHSPLHF.

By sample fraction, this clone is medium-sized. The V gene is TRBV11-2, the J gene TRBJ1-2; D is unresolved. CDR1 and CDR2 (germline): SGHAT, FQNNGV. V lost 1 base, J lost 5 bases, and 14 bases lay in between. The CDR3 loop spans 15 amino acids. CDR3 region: CASSLVSLSSYGYTF. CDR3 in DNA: TGTGCCAGCAGCTTAGTGTCCTTATCCTCGTATGGCTACACCTTC.

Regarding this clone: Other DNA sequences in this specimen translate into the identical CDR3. CDR3 amino acids: CASRRGQGELYGYTF. As DNA, the CDR3 is TGTGCCAGCAGGCGGGGACAGGGGGAACTATATGGCTACACCTTC. The V gene is TRBV6-2 or TRBV6-3, the J gene TRBJ1-2, with TRBD1 identical over 11 bases. The J segment lost 5 bases and the V segment lost 6 bases, leaving 8 bases of the junction unmatched. There are 15 residues in the CDR3. Germline CDR1 is MNHEY and CDR2 is SVGEGT.

In DNA form, the CDR3 reads TGCAGTGCTAGGACCATGAACACTGAAGCTTTCTTT. Protein product: CSARTMNTEAFF. V is TRBV20-1 and J is TRBJ1-1; D remains unclear. This CDR3 spans 12 amino acids. Germline V lookup: CDR1 DFQATT, CDR2 SNEGSKA (reference sequence). The ends were cut back, 3 bases at V and 0 bases at J, with 5 bases in the middle.

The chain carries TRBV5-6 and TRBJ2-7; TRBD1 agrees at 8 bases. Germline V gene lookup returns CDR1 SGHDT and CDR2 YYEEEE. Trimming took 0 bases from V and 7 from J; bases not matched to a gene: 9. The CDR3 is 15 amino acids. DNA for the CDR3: TGTGCCAGCAGCTTGGTGGGACAGGTTCTGGTGGAGCAGTACTTC. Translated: CASSLVGQVLVEQYF.

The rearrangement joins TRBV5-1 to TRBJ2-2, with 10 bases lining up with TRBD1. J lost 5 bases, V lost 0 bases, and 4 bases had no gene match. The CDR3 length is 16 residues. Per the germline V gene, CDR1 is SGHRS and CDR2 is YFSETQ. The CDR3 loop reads CASSLAGTGETGELFF. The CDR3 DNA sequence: TGCGCCAGCAGCTTGGCCGGGACAGGGGAAACCGGGGAGCTGTTTTTT.

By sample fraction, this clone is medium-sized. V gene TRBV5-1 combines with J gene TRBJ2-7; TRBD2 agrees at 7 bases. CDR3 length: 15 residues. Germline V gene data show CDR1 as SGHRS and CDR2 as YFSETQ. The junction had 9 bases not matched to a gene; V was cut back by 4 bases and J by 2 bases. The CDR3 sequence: CASSRTREQAYEQYF. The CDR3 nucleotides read TGCGCCAGCAGCAGGACTAGGGAACAAGCCTACGAGCAGTACTTC.

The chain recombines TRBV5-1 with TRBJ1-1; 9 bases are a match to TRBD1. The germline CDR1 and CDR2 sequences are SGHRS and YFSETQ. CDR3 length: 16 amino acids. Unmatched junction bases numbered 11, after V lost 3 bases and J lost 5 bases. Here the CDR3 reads CASSSGQGGKVTEAFF. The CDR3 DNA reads TGCGCCAGCAGCTCGGGACAGGGCGGTAAGGTTACTGAAGCTTTCTTT.

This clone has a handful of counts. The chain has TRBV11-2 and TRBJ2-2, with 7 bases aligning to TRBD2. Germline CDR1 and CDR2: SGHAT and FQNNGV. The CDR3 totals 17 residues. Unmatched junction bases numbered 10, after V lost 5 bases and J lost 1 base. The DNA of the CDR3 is TGTGCCAGCAGCCCCGTCAAGTGGGGGGGGAACACCGGGGAGCTGTTTTTT. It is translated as CASSPVKWGGNTGELFF.

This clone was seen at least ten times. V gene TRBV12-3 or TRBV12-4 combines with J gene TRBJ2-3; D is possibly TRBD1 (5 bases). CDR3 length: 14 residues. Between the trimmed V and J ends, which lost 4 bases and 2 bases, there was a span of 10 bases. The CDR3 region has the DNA TGTGCCAGCAGTTGGGGCGTGCCCACAGATACGCAGTATTTT. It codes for CASSWGVPTDTQYF.

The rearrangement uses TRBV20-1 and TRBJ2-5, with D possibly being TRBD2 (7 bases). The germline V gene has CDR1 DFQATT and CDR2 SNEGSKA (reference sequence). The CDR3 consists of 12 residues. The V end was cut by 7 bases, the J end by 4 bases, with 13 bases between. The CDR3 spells CSGAGAGETQYF. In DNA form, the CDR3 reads TGCAGTGGGGCGGGGGCAGGAGAGACCCAGTACTTC.

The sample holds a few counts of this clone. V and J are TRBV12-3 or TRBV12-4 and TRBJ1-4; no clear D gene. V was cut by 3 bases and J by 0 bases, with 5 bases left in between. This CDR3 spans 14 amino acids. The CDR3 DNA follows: TGTGCCAGCAGTTTGAGATCAACTAATGAAAAACTGTTTTTT. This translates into CASSLRSTNEKLFF.

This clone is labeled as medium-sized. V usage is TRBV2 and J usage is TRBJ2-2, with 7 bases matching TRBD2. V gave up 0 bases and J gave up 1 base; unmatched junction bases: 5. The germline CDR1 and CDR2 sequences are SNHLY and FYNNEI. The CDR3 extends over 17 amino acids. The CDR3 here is CASSEAQLARNTGELFF. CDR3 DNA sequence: TGTGCCAGCAGTGAAGCCCAACTAGCGAGGAACACCGGGGAGCTGTTTTTT. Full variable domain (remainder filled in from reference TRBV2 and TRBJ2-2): EPEVTQTPSHQVTQMGQEVILRCVPISNHLYFYWYRQILGQKVEFLVSFYNNEISEKSEIFDDQFSVERPDGSNFTLKIRSTKLEDSAMYFCASSEAQLARNTGELFFGEGSRLTVL.

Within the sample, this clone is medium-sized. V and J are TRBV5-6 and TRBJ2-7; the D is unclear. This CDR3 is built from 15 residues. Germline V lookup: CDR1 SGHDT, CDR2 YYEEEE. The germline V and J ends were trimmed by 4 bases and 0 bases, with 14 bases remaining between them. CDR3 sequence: CASSQDGMSSYEQYF. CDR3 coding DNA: TGTGCCAGCAGCCAGGACGGAATGAGCTCCTACGAGCAGTACTTC.

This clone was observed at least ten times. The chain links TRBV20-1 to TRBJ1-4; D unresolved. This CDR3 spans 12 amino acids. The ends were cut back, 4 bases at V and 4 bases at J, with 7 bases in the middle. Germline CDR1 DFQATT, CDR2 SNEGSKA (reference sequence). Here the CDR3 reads CSAKADNEKLFF. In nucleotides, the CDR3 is TGCAGTGCTAAAGCCGATAATGAAAAACTGTTTTTT.

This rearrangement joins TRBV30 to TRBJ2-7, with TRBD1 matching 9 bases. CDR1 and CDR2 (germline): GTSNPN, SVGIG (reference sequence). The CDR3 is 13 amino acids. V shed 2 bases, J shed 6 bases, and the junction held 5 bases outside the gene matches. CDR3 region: CAWSIQGAGEQYF. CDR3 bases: TGTGCCTGGAGTATACAGGGGGCGGGCGAGCAGTACTTC.

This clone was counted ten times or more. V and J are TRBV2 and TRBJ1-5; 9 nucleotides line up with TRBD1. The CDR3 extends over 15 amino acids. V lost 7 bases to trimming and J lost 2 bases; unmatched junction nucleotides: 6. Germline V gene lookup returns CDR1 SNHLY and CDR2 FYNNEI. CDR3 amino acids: CASTPGQGGNQPQHF. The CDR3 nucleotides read TGTGCCAGCACCCCGGGACAGGGCGGCAATCAGCCCCAGCATTTT.

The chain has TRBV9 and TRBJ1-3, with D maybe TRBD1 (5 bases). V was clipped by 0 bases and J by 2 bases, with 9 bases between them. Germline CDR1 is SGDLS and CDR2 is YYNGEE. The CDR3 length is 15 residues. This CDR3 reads CASSVGQIPGNTIYF. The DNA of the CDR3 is TGTGCCAGCAGCGTAGGACAGATTCCTGGAAACACCATATATTTT.

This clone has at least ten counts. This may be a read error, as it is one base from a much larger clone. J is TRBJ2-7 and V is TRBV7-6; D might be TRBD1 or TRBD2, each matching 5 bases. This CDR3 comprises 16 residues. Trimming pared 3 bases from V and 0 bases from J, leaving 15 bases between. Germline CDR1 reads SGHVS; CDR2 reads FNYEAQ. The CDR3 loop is CASSLDSRETSYEQYF. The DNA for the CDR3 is TGTGCCAGCAGCTTGGATTCCAGGGAGACCTCCTACGAGCAGTACTTC.

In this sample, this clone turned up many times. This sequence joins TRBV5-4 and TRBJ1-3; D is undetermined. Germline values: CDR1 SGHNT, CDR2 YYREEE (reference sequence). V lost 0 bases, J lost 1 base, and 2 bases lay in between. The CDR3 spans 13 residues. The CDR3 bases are TGTGCCAGCAGCTTGGGGTCTGGAAACACCATATATTTT. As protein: CASSLGSGNTIYF.

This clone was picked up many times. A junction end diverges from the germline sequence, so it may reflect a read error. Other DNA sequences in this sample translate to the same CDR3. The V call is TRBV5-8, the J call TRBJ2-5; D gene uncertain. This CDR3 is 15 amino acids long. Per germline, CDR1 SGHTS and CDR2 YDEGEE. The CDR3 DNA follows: TGTGCTAGCAGCTTGACTGCGACGCAACAAGAGACCCAGTACTTC. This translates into CASSLTATQQETQYF.

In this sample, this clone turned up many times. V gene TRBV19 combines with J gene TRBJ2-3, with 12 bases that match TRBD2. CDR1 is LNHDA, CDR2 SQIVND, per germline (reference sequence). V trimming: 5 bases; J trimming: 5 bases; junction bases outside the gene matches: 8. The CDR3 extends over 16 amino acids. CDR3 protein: CASSPPLAGGGDTQYF. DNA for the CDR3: TGTGCCAGTAGTCCTCCACTAGCGGGAGGCGGAGATACGCAGTATTTT.

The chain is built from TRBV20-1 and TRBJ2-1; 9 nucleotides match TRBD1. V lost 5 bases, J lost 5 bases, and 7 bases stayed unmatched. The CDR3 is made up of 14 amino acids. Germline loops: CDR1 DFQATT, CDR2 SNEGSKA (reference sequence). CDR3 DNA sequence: TGCAGTGCTCAAGGACAGGGGAGGAACAATGAGCAGTTCTTC. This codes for CSAQGQGRNNEQFF.

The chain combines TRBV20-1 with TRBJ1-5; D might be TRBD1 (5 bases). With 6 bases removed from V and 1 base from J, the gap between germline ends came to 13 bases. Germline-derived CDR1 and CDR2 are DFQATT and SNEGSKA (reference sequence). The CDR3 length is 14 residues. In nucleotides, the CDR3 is TGCAGTGCGAGCCTCGGACAAAGCAATCAGCCCCAGCATTTT. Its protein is CSASLGQSNQPQHF.

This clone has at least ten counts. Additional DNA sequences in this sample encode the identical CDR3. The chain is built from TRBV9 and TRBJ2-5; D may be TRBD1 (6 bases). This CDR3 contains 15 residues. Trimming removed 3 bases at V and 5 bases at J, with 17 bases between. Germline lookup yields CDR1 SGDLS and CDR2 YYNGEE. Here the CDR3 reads CASSARDTTRETQYF. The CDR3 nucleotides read TGTGCCAGCAGCGCCCGGGACACTACGAGGGAGACCCAGTACTTC.

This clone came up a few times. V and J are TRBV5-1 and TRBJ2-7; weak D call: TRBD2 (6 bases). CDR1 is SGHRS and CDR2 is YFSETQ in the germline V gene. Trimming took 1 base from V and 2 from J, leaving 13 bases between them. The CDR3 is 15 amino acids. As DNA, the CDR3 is TGCGCCAGCAGCTTGCTGTCGCGGGGCCCCTACGAGCAGTACTTC. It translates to CASSLLSRGPYEQYF.

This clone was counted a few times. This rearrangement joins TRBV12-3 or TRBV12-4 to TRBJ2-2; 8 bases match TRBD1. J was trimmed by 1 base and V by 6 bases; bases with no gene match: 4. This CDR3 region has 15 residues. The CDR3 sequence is CASSEGQGNTGELFF. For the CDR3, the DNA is TGTGCCAGCAGCGAAGGACAGGGGAACACCGGGGAGCTGTTTTTT.